This T cell receptor (beta chain) was recorded in a study of shared clonotypes between healthy human individuals. In this sample, this clone turned up once. This table comes from immunoSEQ multiplex PCR, and its TCRdb copy is limited to in-frame clones, with some not included. The sample has 1.4 million to 1.5 million clones; about 96% are singletons. Germline V gene sequence: CDR1 SGHTA, CDR2 FQGNSA. Germline trimming cut 0 bases from V and 5 bases from J; bases unmatched to any gene: 5. The CDR3 contains 15 residues. The rearrangement links TRBV7-2 to TRBJ2-5; 8 positions match TRBD2. This receptor was identified in a young man in good health. Sequencing input: naive CD4+ T cells sorted from blood. Described subset: CD45RA+ positively selected. The DNA for the CDR3 is TGTGCCAGCAGCTTAGCCAGCGGGAGACGGGAGACCCAGTACTTC. Translated: CASSLASGRRETQYF.